This TCR beta chain was captured in a study of T-cell memory formation after mild COVID-19. On the study more broadly: TCR clusters were largely donor specific. Study-wide findings and caveats: From day 15 to 85, contracting clones were balanced between CD4 and CD8, whereas later expanders leaned toward CD4+. Clones from the second wave (peaking day 37) had unconfirmed SARS-CoV-2 specificity. Shrinking CD4+ clones resided mostly in CM and EM, and CD8+ ones in EMRA.

TCRdb re-derived calls from the 5' RACE reads in MiXCR, one entry per CDR3 protein. Of roughly 110,000 distinct CDR3 sequences in the sample, around 15% are singletons; the top ten hold 28%. As for this clonotype: Antigen unknown.

V shed 1 base and J shed 5 bases, with 8 bases lying between them. From germline, CDR1 is SGHVS and CDR2 FNYEAQ. The CDR3 extends over 14 amino acids. The receptor comes from an adult woman who had mild COVID-19 (a few samples of this study predate the infection). Cell type and time point are not known. Sequenced input: PBMCs or a T cell subset sorted from them (not recorded which). The rearrangement links TRBV7-6 to TRBJ1-4; TRBD1 might be the D (5 bases). CDR3 loop: CASSLERGNEKLFF. In DNA form, the CDR3 reads TGTGCCAGCAGCTTAGAAAGGGGCAATGAAAAACTGTTTTTT.